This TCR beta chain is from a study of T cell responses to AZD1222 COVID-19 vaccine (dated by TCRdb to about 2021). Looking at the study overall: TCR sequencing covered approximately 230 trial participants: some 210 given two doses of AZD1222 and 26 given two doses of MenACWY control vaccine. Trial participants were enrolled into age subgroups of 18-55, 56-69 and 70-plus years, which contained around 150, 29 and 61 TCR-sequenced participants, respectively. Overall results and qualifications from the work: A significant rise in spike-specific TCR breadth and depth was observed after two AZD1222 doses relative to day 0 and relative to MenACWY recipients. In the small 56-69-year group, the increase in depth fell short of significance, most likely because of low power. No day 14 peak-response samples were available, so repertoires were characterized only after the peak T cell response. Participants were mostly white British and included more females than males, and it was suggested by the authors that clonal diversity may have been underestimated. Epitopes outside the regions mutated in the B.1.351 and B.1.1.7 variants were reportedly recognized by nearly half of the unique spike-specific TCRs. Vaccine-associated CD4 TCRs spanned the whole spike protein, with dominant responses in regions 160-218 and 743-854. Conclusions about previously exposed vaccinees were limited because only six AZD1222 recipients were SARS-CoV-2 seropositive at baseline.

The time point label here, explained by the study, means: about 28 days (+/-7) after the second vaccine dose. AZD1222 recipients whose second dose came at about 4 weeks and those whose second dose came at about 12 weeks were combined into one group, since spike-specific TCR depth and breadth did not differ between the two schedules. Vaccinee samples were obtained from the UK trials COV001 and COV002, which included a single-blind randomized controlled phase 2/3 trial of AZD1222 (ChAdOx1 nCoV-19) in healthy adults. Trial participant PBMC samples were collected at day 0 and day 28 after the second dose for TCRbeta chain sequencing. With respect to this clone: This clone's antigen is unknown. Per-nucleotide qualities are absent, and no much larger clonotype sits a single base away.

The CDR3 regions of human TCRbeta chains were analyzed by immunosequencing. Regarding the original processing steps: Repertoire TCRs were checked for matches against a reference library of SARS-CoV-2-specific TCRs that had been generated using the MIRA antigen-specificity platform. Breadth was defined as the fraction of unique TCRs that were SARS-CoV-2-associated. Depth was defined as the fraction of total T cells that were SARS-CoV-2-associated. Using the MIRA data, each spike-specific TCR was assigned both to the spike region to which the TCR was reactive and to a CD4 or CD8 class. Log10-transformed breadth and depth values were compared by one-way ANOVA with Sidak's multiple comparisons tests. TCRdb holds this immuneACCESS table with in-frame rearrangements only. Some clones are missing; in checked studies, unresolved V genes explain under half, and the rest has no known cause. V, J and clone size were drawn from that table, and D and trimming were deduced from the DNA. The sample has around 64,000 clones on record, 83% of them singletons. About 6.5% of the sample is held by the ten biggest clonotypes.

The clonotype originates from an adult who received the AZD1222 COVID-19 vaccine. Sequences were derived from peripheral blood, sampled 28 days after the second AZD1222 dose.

The nucleotides are TGTGCCAGCAGGCTCACTCTGGGGTCTGGAAACACCATATATTTT. This gives the protein CASRLTLGSGNTIYF. The chain links TRBV7-8 with TRBJ1-3; no D segment can be confidently identified. The germline ends are 13 bases apart after V is trimmed by 6 bases and J by 1 base. Including the terminal cysteine and phenylalanine, the CDR3 comprises 15 residues. Here the CDR3 DNA is all that survives: 45 bases in frame from base 1. The germline V gene yields SGHVS for CDR1 and FQNEAQ for CDR2.